This TCR beta chain was sequenced for a study of T cells in Graves' hyperthyroidism and ophthalmopathy. Researchers took RNA transcripts and amplified the TCR beta CDR3 regions from them. The TCR CDR3 was amplified in a first-round RT-PCR using the HTBI primer set. TCRdb used MiXCR to reprocess the multiplex PCR reads, holding one entry per CDR3 protein. The data hold some 530,000 distinct CDR3 sequences, with less than 25% observed a single time. This CDR3 is built from 15 residues. With 8 bases clipped from V and 3 bases from J, the junction kept 5 bases outside the gene matches. Germline V gene data show CDR1 as WSHSY and CDR2 as SAAADI.

Specimen: blood. The receptor's source is a woman in her 70s with Graves' ophthalmopathy. This chain connects TRBV10-2 to TRBJ1-4, with 11 bases identical to TRBD1. CDR3 coding DNA: TGCGCCAGCGCTACGGGACAGGGGGCTAATGAAAAACTGTTTTTT. This encodes CASATGQGANEKLFF.